Given below is one TCR beta chain in context. Peripheral blood came from all dose cohorts at three timepoints. These data come from a study of OX40 agonist ivuxolimab in advanced cancers. Study as a whole: Cohort: 82.7% men, mean age around 55, aged about 20 to 80. Around 40% of patients had received prior checkpoint inhibitor therapy.

Profiling relied on immunoSEQ multiplex PCR, and the TCRdb table lists in-frame clones only, not all of them. Among almost 80,000 clones listed, roughly 84% were seen once. CDR1 KGHSH and CDR2 LQKENI come from the germline V gene. With V trimmed by 4 bases and J by 5 bases, 9 bases remained unmatched. This CDR3 spans 17 amino acids. Sequenced here: CD4+ or CD8+ T cells sorted from blood, sampled in a trial of the OX40 agonist ivuxolimab. The TCR comes from an adult with an advanced solid tumor such as melanoma, head and neck, liver or kidney cancer. This chain uses TRBV18 with TRBJ2-5; TRBD2 matches at 14 bases. The CDR3 region is CASSHGLAGGGEETQYF. CDR3 sequence (DNA): TGTGCCAGCTCACACGGACTAGCGGGAGGAGGCGAGGAGACCCAGTACTTC.